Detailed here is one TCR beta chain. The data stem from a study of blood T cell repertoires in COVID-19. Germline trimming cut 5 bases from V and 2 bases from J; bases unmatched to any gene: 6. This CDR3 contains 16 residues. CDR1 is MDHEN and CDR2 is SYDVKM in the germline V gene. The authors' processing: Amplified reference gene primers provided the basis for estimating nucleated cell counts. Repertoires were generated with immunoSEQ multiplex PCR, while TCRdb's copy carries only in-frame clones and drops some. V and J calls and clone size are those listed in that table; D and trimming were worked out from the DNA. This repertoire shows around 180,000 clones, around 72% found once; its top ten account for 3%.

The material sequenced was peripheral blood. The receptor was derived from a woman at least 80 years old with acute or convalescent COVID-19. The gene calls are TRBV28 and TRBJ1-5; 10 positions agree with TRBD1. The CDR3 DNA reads TGTGCCAGCAGTCCCTACGGGACAGGGGGCAATCAGCCCCAGCATTTT. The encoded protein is CASSPYGTGGNQPQHF.